Given below is one T cell receptor (beta chain) in context. Its specificity is not known. This sample is drawn from a study of read filtering for tumor transcriptome and immune sequencing. About the study: Among patients, 17 were male and around 14 female, aged roughly 45 to 80 (mean about 69). DNase treatment preceded whole-transcriptome library preparation.

Study-level results: Correlation between methods rose after single-read clonotypes were removed.

Germline CDR1 is KGHDR and CDR2 is SFDVKD. The CDR3 runs 16 residues. V lost 6 bases to trimming and J lost 5 bases, with 20 bases between them. This library used roughly 430 ng RNA and molecular barcoded adaptors spanning alpha/delta and beta/gamma chains. One entry per CDR3 protein results from TCRdb running MiXCR on the reads. Among tens of thousands of distinct CDR3 sequences listed, about a fifth were seen once. Every patient had bone marrow sampled while the disease was active. The sequencing input was a population of CD138-negative cells sorted from bone marrow. This receptor was identified in a donor at least 40 years old with multiple myeloma. The chain uses TRBV24-1 and TRBJ2-3; TRBD1 might be the D (7 bases). As DNA, the CDR3 is TGTGCCACCAGTAACCCGATCCAGGGGGGCGGAGATACGCAGTATTTT. Its translation: CATSNPIQGGGDTQYF.